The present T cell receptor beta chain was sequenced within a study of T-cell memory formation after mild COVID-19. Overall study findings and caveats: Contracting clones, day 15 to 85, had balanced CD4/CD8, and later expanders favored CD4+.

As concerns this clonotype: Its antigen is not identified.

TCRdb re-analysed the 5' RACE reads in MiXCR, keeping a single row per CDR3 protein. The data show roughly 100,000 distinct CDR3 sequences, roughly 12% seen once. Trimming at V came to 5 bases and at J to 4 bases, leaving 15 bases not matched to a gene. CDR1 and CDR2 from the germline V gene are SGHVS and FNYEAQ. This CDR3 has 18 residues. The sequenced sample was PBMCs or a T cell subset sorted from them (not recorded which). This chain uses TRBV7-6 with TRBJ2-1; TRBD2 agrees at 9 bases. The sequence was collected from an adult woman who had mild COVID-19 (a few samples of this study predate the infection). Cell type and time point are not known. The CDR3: CASSPLQEAGGGYNEQFF. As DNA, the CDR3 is TGTGCCAGCAGCCCTCTCCAGGAGGCGGGAGGGGGTTACAATGAGCAGTTCTTC.